Listed below are T cell receptor beta chains from one sample, sequenced in a study of blood T cell repertoires in COVID-19. Clones were read by immunoSEQ multiplex PCR, and TCRdb kept only the in-frame ones, dropping some. The data hold more than 150,000 clones, with approximately 80% observed a single time. The specimen sequenced was peripheral blood. Every receptor here comes from a woman older than 75 with COVID-19, enrolled during active disease. Both conserved end residues are part of each CDR3. A D gene is named only where the DNA matches it firmly. The listing skips clone size in some rows; elsewhere it reads once, few, many or a size class.

d_gene,v_gene,abundance,j_gene,CDR3nt,CDR3aa
.,TRBV11-3,.,TRBJ1-2,TGTGCCAGCAGCTTGGGGGGGGAATACTATGGCTACACCTTC,CASSLGGEYYGYTF
.,TRBV27,few,TRBJ1-5,TGTGCCAGCAGTTTTAGGAGGGAGGACCAGCCCCAGCATTTT,CASSFRREDQPQHF
.,TRBV13,few,TRBJ1-2,TGTGCCAGCAGCTCTATCCAGGGCAGAGATGGCTACACCTTC,CASSSIQGRDGYTF
TRBD1,TRBV5-1,.,TRBJ1-6,TGCGCCAGCAGCCCTCAGGGGGCGGCAGATTCACCCCTCCACTTT,CASSPQGAADSPLHF
.,TRBV3-1/TRBV3-2,once,TRBJ2-3,TGTGCCAGCAGCCAAAAACATCCGGAGGATCCAGATACGCAGTATTTT,CASSQKHPEDPDTQYF
TRBD2,TRBV7-6,.,TRBJ2-2,TGTGCCAGCAGCCGCGCGGTCGTAGCGGGAGGGACCGGGGAGCTGTTTTTT,CASSRAVVAGGTGELFF
.,TRBV18,.,TRBJ1-4,TGTGCCAGCTCACTCAGGGGAACTAATGAAAAACTGTTTTTT,CASSLRGTNEKLFF
.,TRBV24-1,few,TRBJ2-7,TGTGCCACCAGTGCTAGCGATGACTCCTACGAGCAGTACTTC,CATSASDDSYEQYF
TRBD2,TRBV10-3,once,TRBJ2-1,TGTGCCATCAGCTTAGCGGGGACTTACAATGAGCAGTTCTTC,CAISLAGTYNEQFF
.,TRBV6-5,once,TRBJ1-4,TGTGCCAGCAGTTACAGGGGGTGGGGAACTAATGAAAAACTGTTTTTT,CASSYRGWGTNEKLFF
.,TRBV29-1,.,TRBJ1-3,TGCAGCGTTGAAGATCGCGGCAGGGCGAACTCTGGAAACACCATATATTTT,CSVEDRGRANSGNTIYF
.,TRBV29-1,.,TRBJ2-5,TGCAGCGCGGACAGAGACCAAGAGACCCAGTACTTC,CSADRDQETQYF
.,TRBV27,few,TRBJ2-7,TGTGCCAGCAGTCCACATGTCGGGACATCGACCTACGAGCAGTACTTC,CASSPHVGTSTYEQYF
.,TRBV4-2,once,TRBJ2-6,TGTGCCAGCAGCCAAGGCTACGGACTGCAACTTCTCTCTGGGGCCAACGTCCTGACTTTC,CASSQGYGLQLLSGANVLTF
.,TRBV28,.,TRBJ1-1,TGTGCCAGCAGTTTAACCAGACAAGCCACTGAAGCTTTCTTT,CASSLTRQATEAFF
.,TRBV5-1,.,TRBJ2-1,TGCGCCAGCAGCTTGGTCACATACAATGAGCAGTTCTTC,CASSLVTYNEQFF
TRBD1,TRBV19,.,TRBJ2-2,TGTGCCAGCCGGGACAGGGATACCGGGGAGCTGTTTTTT,CASRDRDTGELFF
TRBD1,TRBV6-5,few,TRBJ2-3,TGTGCCAGCAGTTTCTCAGGGGGTGGAGATACGCAGTATTTT,CASSFSGGGDTQYF
TRBD1,TRBV7-2,.,TRBJ2-7,TGTGCCAGCAGCTTAGCGACAGGGATGGGCTACGAGCAGTACTTC,CASSLATGMGYEQYF
.,TRBV4-3,.,TRBJ1-1,TGCGCCAGCAGCCAAGGATGGGGGGAGGCGTTCATGAACACTGAAGCTTTCTTT,CASSQGWGEAFMNTEAFF
TRBD1,TRBV5-1,.,TRBJ1-5,TGCGCCAGCAGCACTGGGACAGGGGACCAGCCCCAGCATTTT,CASSTGTGDQPQHF
TRBD1,TRBV29-1,.,TRBJ2-1,TGCAGCGTTGACCGGCAGGGGGTAGTCCAGCAGTTCTTC,CSVDRQGVVQQFF
.,TRBV6-1,.,TRBJ1-3,TGTGCCAGCAGTGATGAGTCCCGCTCTGGAAACACCATATATTTT,CASSDESRSGNTIYF
.,TRBV3-1/TRBV3-2,.,TRBJ2-7,TGTGCCAGCAGCCAAGGGGAGGGGGGCCAGTACTTC,CASSQGEGGQYF
.,TRBV6-5,.,TRBJ2-1,TGTGCCAGCAGGTATACAAACAATGAGCAGTTCTTC,CASRYTNNEQFF
TRBD1,TRBV3-1/TRBV3-2,.,TRBJ1-2,TGTGCCAGCAGCCAAGTTGGGACAGGGGATGGCTACACCTTC,CASSQVGTGDGYTF
TRBD1,TRBV12-3/TRBV12-4,few,TRBJ1-1,TGTGCCATCCAGGGGGACACCGGTGAAGCTTTCTTT,CAIQGDTGEAFF
.,TRBV7-9,.,TRBJ2-1,TGTGCCAGCAGCTCCCTATGGGGTATCGGAGGAAATGAGCAGTTCTTC,CASSSLWGIGGNEQFF
TRBD1,TRBV27,once,TRBJ1-5,TGTGCCAGCACCCCTCTAGGGACAGGCAATCAGCCCCAGCATTTT,CASTPLGTGNQPQHF
.,TRBV20-1,few,TRBJ2-3,TGCAGTGCGAGACAGTCAGATACGCAGTATTTT,CSARQSDTQYF
.,TRBV20-1,.,TRBJ1-2,TGCAGTGCTAGTCGAGGGTATGGCTACACCTTC,CSASRGYGYTF
.,TRBV4-1,.,TRBJ1-5,TGCGCCAGCAGCCAAGTAGCCGGGTCCAATCAGCCCCAGCATTTT,CASSQVAGSNQPQHF
.,TRBV28,.,TRBJ2-3,TGTGCCAGCTCATTTTACAGTAGCACAGATACGCAGTATTTT,CASSFYSSTDTQYF
TRBD2,TRBV5-1,.,TRBJ2-3,TGCGCCAGCAGCTCCGGGACTAGCGGGGGGCCAGATACGCAGTATTTT,CASSSGTSGGPDTQYF
TRBD1,TRBV27,.,TRBJ1-6,TGTGCCAGCAGCCCGGGACAGGGGCTGTCCTATAATTCACCCCTCCACTTT,CASSPGQGLSYNSPLHF
TRBD2,TRBV5-5,.,TRBJ2-7,TGTGCCAGCAGCCCGGGACTAGCGGGCGAGCAGTACTTC,CASSPGLAGEQYF
.,TRBV21-1,.,TRBJ1-6,TGTGCCAGCCTCCCATCCCCCCAGGGGCTGGAAGGATCACCCCTCCACTTT,CASLPSPQGLEGSPLHF
TRBD1,TRBV7-2,once,TRBJ1-1,TGTGCCAGCAGCTTAGGGACAGGCCCTGAAGCTTTCTTT,CASSLGTGPEAFF
TRBD2,TRBV5-6,.,TRBJ2-3,TGTGCCAGCAGCTTGGTGACGGGAGGTACTTCTAGCACAGATACGCAGTATTTT,CASSLVTGGTSSTDTQYF
.,TRBV5-1,.,TRBJ2-1,TGCGCCAGCAGCTTGGAACTAGTCAGCAATGAGCAGTTCTTC,CASSLELVSNEQFF
.,TRBV5-1,.,TRBJ1-3,TGCGCCAGCAGCTTGGAAGGGGGTCCCTCTGGAAACACCATATATTTT,CASSLEGGPSGNTIYF
.,TRBV5-4,.,TRBJ2-3,TGTGCCAGCAGCTTGGGACTACCTGGCGCAGATACGCAGTATTTT,CASSLGLPGADTQYF
.,TRBV6-5,.,TRBJ1-2,TGTGCCAGCAAAGATACCCTCAGGGGCTTCTATGGCTACACCTTC,CASKDTLRGFYGYTF
.,TRBV18,.,TRBJ1-1,TGTGCCAGCTCACCACGTCAGGGCATGAACACTGAAGCTTTCTTT,CASSPRQGMNTEAFF
TRBD1,TRBV27,.,TRBJ2-7,TGTGCCAGCAGTCGAAAGACAGGGGGCTACTACGAGCAGTACTTC,CASSRKTGGYYEQYF
.,TRBV3-1/TRBV3-2,.,TRBJ2-3,TGTGCCAGCAGCCTCGAAGAACTGGGGGCGGCGGCAGATACGCAGTATTTT,CASSLEELGAAADTQYF
TRBD2,TRBV5-1,.,TRBJ2-3,TGCGCCAGCAGCTCAGCGGGGTTCACAGATACGCAGTATTTT,CASSSAGFTDTQYF
TRBD1,TRBV7-9,.,TRBJ1-2,TGTGCCAGCAGCAGAGACAGGGTTGATGGCTACACCTTC,CASSRDRVDGYTF
.,TRBV7-8,.,TRBJ2-5,TGTGCCAGCAGCCCACAAAGAGAGACCCAGTACTTC,CASSPQRETQYF